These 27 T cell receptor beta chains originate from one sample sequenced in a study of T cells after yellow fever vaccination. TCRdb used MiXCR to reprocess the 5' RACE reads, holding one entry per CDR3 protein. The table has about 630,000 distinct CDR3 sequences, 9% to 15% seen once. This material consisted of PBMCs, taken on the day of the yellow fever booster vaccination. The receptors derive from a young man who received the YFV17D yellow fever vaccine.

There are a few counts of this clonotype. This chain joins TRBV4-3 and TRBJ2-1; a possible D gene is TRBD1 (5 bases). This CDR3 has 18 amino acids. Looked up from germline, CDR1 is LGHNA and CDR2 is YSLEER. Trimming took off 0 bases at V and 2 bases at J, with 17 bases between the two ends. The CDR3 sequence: CASSQEEPVTEPYNEQFF. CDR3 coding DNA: TGCGCCAGCAGCCAAGAAGAACCCGTGACAGAACCCTACAATGAGCAGTTCTTC.

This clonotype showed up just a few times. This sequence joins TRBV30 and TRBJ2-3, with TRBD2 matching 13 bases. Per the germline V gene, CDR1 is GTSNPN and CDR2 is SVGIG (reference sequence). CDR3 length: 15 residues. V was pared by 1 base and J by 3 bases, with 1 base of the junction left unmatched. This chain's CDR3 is CAWSATSGRTDTQYF. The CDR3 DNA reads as TGTGCCTGGAGTGCGACTAGCGGGAGGACAGATACGCAGTATTTT.

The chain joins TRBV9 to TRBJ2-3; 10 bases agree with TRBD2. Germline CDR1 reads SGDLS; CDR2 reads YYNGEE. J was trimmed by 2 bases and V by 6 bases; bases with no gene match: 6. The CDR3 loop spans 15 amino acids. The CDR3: CASKRTSGNTDTQYF. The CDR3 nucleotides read TGTGCCAGCAAACGAACTAGCGGGAACACAGATACGCAGTATTTT.

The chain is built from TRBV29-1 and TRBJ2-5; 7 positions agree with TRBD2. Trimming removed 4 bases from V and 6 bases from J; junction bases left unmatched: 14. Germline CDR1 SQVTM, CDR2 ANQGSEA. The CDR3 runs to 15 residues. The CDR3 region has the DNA TGCAGCGTTGGGGTAACGGGGGAGGGGACGCAGACCCAGTACTTC. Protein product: CSVGVTGEGTQTQYF. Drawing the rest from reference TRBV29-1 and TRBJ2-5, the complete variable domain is SAVISQKPSRDICQRGTSLTIQCQVDSQVTMMFWYRQQPGQSLTLIATANQGSEATYESGFVIDKFPISRPNLTFSTLTVSNMSPEDSSIYLCSVGVTGEGTQTQYFGPGTRLLVL.

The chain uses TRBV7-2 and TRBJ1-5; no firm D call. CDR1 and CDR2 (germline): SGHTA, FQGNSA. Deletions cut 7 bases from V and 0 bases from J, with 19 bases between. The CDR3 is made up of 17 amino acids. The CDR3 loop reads CASIRGSGSHSNQPQHF. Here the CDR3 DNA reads TGTGCCAGCATTAGAGGATCGGGCAGCCATAGCAATCAGCCCCAGCATTTT.

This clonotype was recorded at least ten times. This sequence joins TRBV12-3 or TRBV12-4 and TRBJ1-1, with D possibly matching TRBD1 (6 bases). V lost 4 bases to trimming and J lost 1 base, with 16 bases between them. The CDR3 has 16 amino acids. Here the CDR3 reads CASSSSLARGNTEAFF. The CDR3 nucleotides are TGTGCCAGCAGTTCGTCCTTAGCCAGGGGGAACACTGAAGCTTTCTTT.

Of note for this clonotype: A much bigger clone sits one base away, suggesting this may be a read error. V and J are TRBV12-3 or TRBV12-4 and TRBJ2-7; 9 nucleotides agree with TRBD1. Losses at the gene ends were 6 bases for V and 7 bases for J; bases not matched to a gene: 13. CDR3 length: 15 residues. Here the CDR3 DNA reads TGTGCCAGCAGGACCGGGACAGGGAACTACAATGAGCAGTACTTC. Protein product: CASRTGTGNYNEQYF.

CDR3 loop: CSARVQRESYNEQFF. CDR3 sequence (DNA): TGCAGTGCTAGAGTCCAGCGGGAGTCCTACAATGAGCAGTTCTTC. The genes are TRBV20-1 and TRBJ2-1; TRBD2 aligns across 8 bases. The CDR3 length is 15 residues. Germline assignment: CDR1 DFQATT and CDR2 SNEGSKA (reference sequence). V dropped 1 base and J dropped 1; count of bases not matched to a gene: 3.

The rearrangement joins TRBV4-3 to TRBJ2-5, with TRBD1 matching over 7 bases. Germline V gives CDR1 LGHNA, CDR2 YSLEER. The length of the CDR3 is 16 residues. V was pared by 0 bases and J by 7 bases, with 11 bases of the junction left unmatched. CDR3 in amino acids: CASSQDLVEAGGTQYF. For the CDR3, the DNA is TGCGCCAGCAGCCAAGATCTAGTGGAGGCAGGGGGGACCCAGTACTTC.

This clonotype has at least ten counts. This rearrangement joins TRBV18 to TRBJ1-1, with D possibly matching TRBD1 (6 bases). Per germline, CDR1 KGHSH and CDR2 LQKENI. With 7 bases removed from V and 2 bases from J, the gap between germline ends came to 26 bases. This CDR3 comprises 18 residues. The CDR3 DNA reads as TGTGCCAGCTTACCCCAACCACAAAGACAGGAGCTAAACACTGAAGCTTTCTTT. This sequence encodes CASLPQPQRQELNTEAFF.

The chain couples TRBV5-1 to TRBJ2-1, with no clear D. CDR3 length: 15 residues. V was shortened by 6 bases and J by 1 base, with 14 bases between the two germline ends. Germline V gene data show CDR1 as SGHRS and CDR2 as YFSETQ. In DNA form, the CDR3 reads TGCGCCAGCACCTTCACCTGGGATTCCTACAATGAGCAGTTCTTC. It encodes CASTFTWDSYNEQFF.

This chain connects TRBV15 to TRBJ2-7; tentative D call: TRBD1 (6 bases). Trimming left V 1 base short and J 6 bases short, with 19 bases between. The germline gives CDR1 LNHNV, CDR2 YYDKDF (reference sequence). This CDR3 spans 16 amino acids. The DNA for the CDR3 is TGTGCCACCAGCAGAGTAATAGGGAAGGGGGATGGCGAGCAGTACTTC. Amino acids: CATSRVIGKGDGEQYF.

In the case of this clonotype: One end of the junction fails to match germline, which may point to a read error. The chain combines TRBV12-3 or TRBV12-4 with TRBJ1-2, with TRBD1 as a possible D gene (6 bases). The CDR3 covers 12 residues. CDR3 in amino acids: CASSLQGWGYTF. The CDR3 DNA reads TGTGCCAGCAGCTTACAGGGATGGGGCTATACCTTC.

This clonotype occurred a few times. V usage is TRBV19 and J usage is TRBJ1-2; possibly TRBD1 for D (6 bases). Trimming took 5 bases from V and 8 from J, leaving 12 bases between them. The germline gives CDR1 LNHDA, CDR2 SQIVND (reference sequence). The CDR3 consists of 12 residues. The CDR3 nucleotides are TGTGCCAGTAGTCCGATCGGGGGCGGCTACACCTTC. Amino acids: CASSPIGGGYTF.

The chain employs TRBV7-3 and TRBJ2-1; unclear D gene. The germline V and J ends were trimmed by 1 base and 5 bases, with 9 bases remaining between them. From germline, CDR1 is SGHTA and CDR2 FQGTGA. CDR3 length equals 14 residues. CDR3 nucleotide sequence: TGTGCCAGCAGCTTAATGGCGTCTCACAATGAGCAGTTCTTC. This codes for CASSLMASHNEQFF.

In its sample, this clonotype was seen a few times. The CDR3 DNA reads as TGTGCCAGCAGCAGAAACAGGGGGGGGACAGATACGCAGTATTTT. Translated: CASSRNRGGTDTQYF. This sequence joins TRBV5-8 and TRBJ2-3; tentatively, D is TRBD1 (8 bases). CDR1 and CDR2 from the germline V gene are SGHTS and YDEGEE. Deletions cut 4 bases from V and 3 bases from J, with 15 bases between. This CDR3 has 15 amino acids.

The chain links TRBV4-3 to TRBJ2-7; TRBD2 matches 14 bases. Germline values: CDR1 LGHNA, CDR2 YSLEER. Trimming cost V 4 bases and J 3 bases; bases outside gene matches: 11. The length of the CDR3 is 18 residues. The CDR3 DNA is TGCGCCAGCAGCCCCACCCCGGGACTAGCGGGAGCTTTCTACGAGCAGTACTTC. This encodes CASSPTPGLAGAFYEQYF.

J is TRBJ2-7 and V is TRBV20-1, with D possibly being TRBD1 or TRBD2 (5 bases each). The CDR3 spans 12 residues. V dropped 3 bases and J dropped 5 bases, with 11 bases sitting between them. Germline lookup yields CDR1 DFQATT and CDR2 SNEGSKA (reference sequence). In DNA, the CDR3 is TGCAGTGCTAGCCGGGACCCCCACGAGCAGTACTTC. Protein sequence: CSASRDPHEQYF.

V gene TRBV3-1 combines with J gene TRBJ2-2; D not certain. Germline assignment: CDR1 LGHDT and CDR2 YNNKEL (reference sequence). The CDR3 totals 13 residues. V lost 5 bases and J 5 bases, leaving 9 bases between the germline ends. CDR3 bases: TGTGCCAGCAGCTCTACTCCAACCGGGGAGCTGTTTTTT. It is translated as CASSSTPTGELFF.

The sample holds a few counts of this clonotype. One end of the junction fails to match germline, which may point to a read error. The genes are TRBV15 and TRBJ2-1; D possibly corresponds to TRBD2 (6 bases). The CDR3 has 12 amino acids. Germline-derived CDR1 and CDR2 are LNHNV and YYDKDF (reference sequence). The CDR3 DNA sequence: TGTGCCACCAGCCAAGACGGGCTAGCGAAGATCTTC. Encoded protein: CATSQDGLAKIF.

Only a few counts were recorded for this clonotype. In nucleotides, the CDR3 is TGTGCCAGCAGCACCGGGGCTGGGCTGGCCTACGAGCAGTACTTC. Translation: CASSTGAGLAYEQYF. V is TRBV9 and J is TRBJ2-7; D is possibly TRBD1 or TRBD2 (5 bases each). V was shortened by 4 bases and J by 2 bases, with 16 bases between the two germline ends. CDR1 SGDLS and CDR2 YYNGEE come from the germline V gene. The CDR3 runs 15 residues.

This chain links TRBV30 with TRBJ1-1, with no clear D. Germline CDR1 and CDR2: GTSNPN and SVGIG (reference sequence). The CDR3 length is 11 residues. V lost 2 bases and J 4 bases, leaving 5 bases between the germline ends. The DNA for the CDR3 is TGTGCCTGGAGTTACAGCACTGAAGCTTTCTTT. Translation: CAWSYSTEAFF.

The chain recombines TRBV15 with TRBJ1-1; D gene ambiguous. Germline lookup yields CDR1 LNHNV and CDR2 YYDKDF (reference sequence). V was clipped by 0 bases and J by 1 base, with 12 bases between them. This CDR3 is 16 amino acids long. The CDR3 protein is CATSRDNPATNTEAFF. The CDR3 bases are TGTGCCACCAGCAGAGATAACCCCGCGACGAACACTGAAGCTTTCTTT.

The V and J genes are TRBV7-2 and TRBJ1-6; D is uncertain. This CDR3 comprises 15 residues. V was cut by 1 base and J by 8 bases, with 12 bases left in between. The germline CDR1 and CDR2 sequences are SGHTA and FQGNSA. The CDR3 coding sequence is TGTGCCAGCAGCTTAGGGGGTACTATTTATTCACCCCTCCACTTT. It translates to CASSLGGTIYSPLHF.

The CDR3: CSAASGSSSYNEQFF. Written as DNA, the CDR3 is TGCAGTGCGGCTAGCGGGAGCTCGTCCTACAATGAGCAGTTCTTC. This chain connects TRBV20-1 to TRBJ2-1; 10 bases are a match to TRBD2. Germline assignment: CDR1 DFQATT and CDR2 SNEGSKA (reference sequence). V shed 6 bases, J shed 1 base, and the junction held 6 bases outside the gene matches. The CDR3 extends over 15 amino acids.

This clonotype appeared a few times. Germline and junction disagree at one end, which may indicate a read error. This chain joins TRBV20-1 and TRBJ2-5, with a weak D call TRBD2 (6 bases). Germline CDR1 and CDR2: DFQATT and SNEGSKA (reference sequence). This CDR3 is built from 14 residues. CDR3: CSASRAGLYETQYF. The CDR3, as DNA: TGCAGTGCTAGTAGGGCGGGATTGTATGAGACCCAGTACTTT.

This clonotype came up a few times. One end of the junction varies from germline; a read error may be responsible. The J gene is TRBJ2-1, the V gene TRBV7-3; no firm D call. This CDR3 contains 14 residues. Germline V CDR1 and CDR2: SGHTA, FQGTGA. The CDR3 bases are TGTGCCAGCAGCTTAGGCGGCATCTACAATCAGCAGTTCTTC. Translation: CASSLGGIYNQQFF. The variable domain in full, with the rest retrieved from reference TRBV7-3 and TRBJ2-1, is GAGVSQTPSNKVTEKGKYVELRCDPISGHTALYWYRQSLGQGPEFLIYFQGTGAADDSGLPNDRFFAVRPEGSVSTLKIQRTERGDSAVYLCASSLGGIYNQQFFGPGTRLTVL.